Listed below are T cell receptor beta chains from one sample, sequenced in a study of T cells in Graves' hyperthyroidism and ophthalmopathy. One entry per CDR3 protein, called by TCRdb with MiXCR from the multiplex PCR reads. The table lists hundreds of thousands of distinct CDR3 sequences, about 19% of them singletons. Input material: blood. Receptor source: a man aged 50-60 years with Graves' ophthalmopathy. Each CDR3 is given with its conserved first and last residue. The D gene is left open where the match is weak. Size is stated for part of the rows, as once, few or many counts, or as a class when the clone is expanded.

J gene: TRBJ2-1
D gene: NA
clone size: many
V gene: TRBV7-2
CDR3 DNA: TGTGCCAGCAGCCTACCGGGGCGGAACAATGAGCAGTTCTTC
CDR3 protein: CASSLPGRNNEQFF

J gene: TRBJ2-1
D gene: TRBD1
clone size: NA
V gene: TRBV15
CDR3 DNA: TGTGCCACCAGCAGAGAACAAGGGGGCGCCTACAATGAGCAGTTCTTC
CDR3 protein: CATSREQGGAYNEQFF

J gene: TRBJ1-1
D gene: NA
clone size: many
V gene: TRBV12-3/TRBV12-4
CDR3 DNA: TGTGCCAGCAGTTTATCCACCGAGAACACTGAAGCTTTCTTT
CDR3 protein: CASSLSTENTEAFF

J gene: TRBJ2-3
D gene: TRBD2
clone size: NA
V gene: TRBV7-8
CDR3 DNA: TGTGCCAGCAGCTTCCTGGGACTAGCGAGTTCCGATACGCAGTATTTT
CDR3 protein: CASSFLGLASSDTQYF

J gene: TRBJ1-1
D gene: NA
clone size: many
V gene: TRBV7-8
CDR3 DNA: TGTGCCAGCAGTCCACTTGGAAGGACAGTGAACACTGAAGCTTTCTTT
CDR3 protein: CASSPLGRTVNTEAFF

J gene: TRBJ2-7
D gene: TRBD1
clone size: many
V gene: TRBV28
CDR3 DNA: TGTGCCAGCAGTTTATCACCGGGACAGGGGTACGAGCAGTACTTC
CDR3 protein: CASSLSPGQGYEQYF

J gene: TRBJ2-1
D gene: NA
clone size: NA
V gene: TRBV28
CDR3 DNA: TGTGCCAGCAGGCCCACTAGCTACAATGAGCAGTTCTTC
CDR3 protein: CASRPTSYNEQFF

J gene: TRBJ2-2
D gene: NA
clone size: NA
V gene: TRBV20-1
CDR3 DNA: TGCAGTGCCGCACGTACAGGGATGGCCACCGGGGAGCTGTTTTTT
CDR3 protein: CSAARTGMATGELFF

J gene: TRBJ1-4
D gene: TRBD1
clone size: NA
V gene: TRBV28
CDR3 DNA: TGTGCCAGCAGTTTATACCCGCGACAGGGGGTACATGAAAAACTGTTTTTT
CDR3 protein: CASSLYPRQGVHEKLFF

J gene: TRBJ2-1
D gene: TRBD2
clone size: many
V gene: TRBV5-1
CDR3 DNA: TGCGCCAGCAGCGGGGGACTAGCGGGTTATAACTCCTACAATGAGCAGTTCTTC
CDR3 protein: CASSGGLAGYNSYNEQFF

J gene: TRBJ1-2
D gene: TRBD1
clone size: many
V gene: TRBV3-1
CDR3 DNA: TGTGCCAGCAGCCAAGACGCCAGGGGGGCCTATGGCTACACCTTC
CDR3 protein: CASSQDARGAYGYTF

J gene: TRBJ2-5
D gene: NA
clone size: NA
V gene: TRBV7-2
CDR3 DNA: TGTGCCAGCAGCTTAATGGGAGTACGGGGGACCCAGTACTTC
CDR3 protein: CASSLMGVRGTQYF

J gene: TRBJ2-1
D gene: NA
clone size: few
V gene: TRBV7-6
CDR3 DNA: TGTGCCAGCAGCCACTACACCGACAGGAATGAGCAGTTCTTC
CDR3 protein: CASSHYTDRNEQFF

J gene: TRBJ1-5
D gene: TRBD1
clone size: many
V gene: TRBV28
CDR3 DNA: TGTGCCAGTTCATGGACAGGGGGGGGGAATCAGCCCCAGCATTTT
CDR3 protein: CASSWTGGGNQPQHF

J gene: TRBJ2-7
D gene: TRBD1
clone size: many
V gene: TRBV20-1
CDR3 DNA: TGCAGTGCCGAGGACAGGGGGCACAACTACGAGCAGTACTTC
CDR3 protein: CSAEDRGHNYEQYF

J gene: TRBJ1-1
D gene: NA
clone size: NA
V gene: TRBV5-4
CDR3 DNA: TGTGCCAGCAGCCCCCACGGCGAGGGCACTGAAGCTTTCTTT
CDR3 protein: CASSPHGEGTEAFF

J gene: TRBJ2-1
D gene: NA
clone size: NA
V gene: TRBV2
CDR3 DNA: TGTGCCAGCAGCTGGGGAGGTCCCCCGAGGAATGAGCAGTTCTTC
CDR3 protein: CASSWGGPPRNEQFF

J gene: TRBJ2-3
D gene: NA
clone size: many
V gene: TRBV7-2
CDR3 DNA: TGTGCCAGCAGCTTACACAGGGGAGGGGATACGCAGTATTTT
CDR3 protein: CASSLHRGGDTQYF

J gene: TRBJ2-7
D gene: TRBD2
clone size: few
V gene: TRBV9
CDR3 DNA: TGTGCCAGCAGCGTAGGGGGGGGTCCCTACGAGCAGTACTTC
CDR3 protein: CASSVGGGPYEQYF

J gene: TRBJ2-7
D gene: TRBD2
clone size: few
V gene: TRBV27
CDR3 DNA: TGTGCCAGCAGTTACATAGCGGGAGGACCCTACGAGCAGTACTTC
CDR3 protein: CASSYIAGGPYEQYF

J gene: TRBJ1-5
D gene: NA
clone size: many
V gene: TRBV20-1
CDR3 DNA: TGCAGTGCTACAGAATTGGGGGCCACTCAGCCCCAGCATTTT
CDR3 protein: CSATELGATQPQHF

J gene: TRBJ2-7
D gene: NA
clone size: NA
V gene: TRBV6-1
CDR3 DNA: TGTGCCAGCACGGAGGGACCGACCAGCTCCTACGAGCAGTACTTC
CDR3 protein: CASTEGPTSSYEQYF

J gene: TRBJ2-1
D gene: TRBD2
clone size: NA
V gene: TRBV7-3
CDR3 DNA: TGTGCCAGCAGCCGGACTAGCGGGAGGGGGGGTGAGCAGTTCTTC
CDR3 protein: CASSRTSGRGGEQFF

J gene: TRBJ2-3
D gene: NA
clone size: few
V gene: TRBV20-1
CDR3 DNA: TGCAGTGCTATCCGGGACGTCGCTAGCACAGATACGCAGTATTTT
CDR3 protein: CSAIRDVASTDTQYF

J gene: TRBJ2-2
D gene: NA
clone size: NA
V gene: TRBV12-3/TRBV12-4
CDR3 DNA: TGTGCCAGCAGTGAGGGACAACCGAGTCGGGAGCTGTTTTTT
CDR3 protein: CASSEGQPSRELFF

J gene: TRBJ2-7
D gene: TRBD1
clone size: NA
V gene: TRBV15
CDR3 DNA: TGTGCCACCACCGAGGTCGGGACAGGGGATTCTATCGAGCAGTACTTC
CDR3 protein: CATTEVGTGDSIEQYF

J gene: TRBJ2-1
D gene: TRBD2
clone size: NA
V gene: TRBV6-2/TRBV6-3
CDR3 DNA: TGTGCCAGCGGACTAGCGGGAGGCCCCCTAGAGCAGTTCTTC
CDR3 protein: CASGLAGGPLEQFF